This T cell receptor (beta chain) was observed in a study of Tregs in tolerant kidney transplant recipients. Clones were sequenced by immunoSEQ multiplex PCR, and TCRdb holds only the in-frame ones, with some missing. Among 90,000 to 130,000 clones, nearly 90% were seen once, and the ten largest hold 0.34%. The germline CDR1 and CDR2 sequences are LGHNT and FRNRAP. V shed 5 bases and J 2 bases; nucleotides not matched to a gene: 3. This CDR3 comprises 14 residues. This TCR derives from a human donor who received a combined kidney and bone marrow transplant. This material consisted of CD4+ T cells from blood, taken before the transplant. The V gene is TRBV12-5, the J gene TRBJ2-3, with TRBD2 matching over 8 bases. The CDR3 DNA reads as TGTGCTAGTGGTCATAGCGGGGTCACAGATACGCAGTATTTT. This encodes CASGHSGVTDTQYF.